The rows below give T cell receptor beta chains drawn from one sample of a study of tumor and adjacent non-tumor tissue in lung cancer. TCRdb passed the multiplex PCR reads through MiXCR, listing each CDR3 protein once. The table has some 200,000 distinct CDR3 sequences, about two thirds seen once. Sequencing was performed on lung tumor tissue. These receptors came from a man in his sixties with non-small cell lung cancer. The CDR3 runs from the conserved cysteine through the conserved F or W. The order of the fields is V gene, D gene, clone size, J gene, CDR3 protein, CDR3 DNA. A D gene is named only where the DNA matches it firmly. The size field is filled for only some rows; it gives once, few, many or a size class.

TRBV5-1	.	few	TRBJ1-1	CASSLDSRNTEAFF	TGCGCCAGCAGCTTGGACAGCCGAAACACTGAAGCTTTCTTT
TRBV12-3/TRBV12-4	TRBD1	.	TRBJ1-2	CASSPTTGFYGYTF	TGTGCCAGCAGCCCAACGACAGGGTTCTATGGCTACACCTTC
TRBV28	.	.	TRBJ2-4	CASSRPQVAKNIQYF	TGTGCCAGCAGTCGGCCCCAGGTAGCCAAAAACATTCAGTACTTC
TRBV20-1	.	many	TRBJ1-1	CSANRVEAFF	TGCAGTGCTAATAGGGTTGAAGCTTTCTTT
TRBV29-1	.	.	TRBJ1-2	CSAARRGDYGYTF	TGCAGCGCTGCTCGGAGAGGGGACTATGGCTACACCTTC
TRBV11-2	TRBD2	.	TRBJ2-7	CARSSVGIAGWGYEQYF	TGTGCCAGAAGCTCCGTGGGAATAGCGGGGTGGGGCTACGAGCAGTACTTT
TRBV6-1	TRBD1	.	TRBJ1-2	CTSSEYVQGNYGYTF	TGTACCAGCAGTGAATATGTACAGGGGAACTATGGCTACACCTTC
TRBV4-3	TRBD1	once	TRBJ2-7	CASSQDFKGATYEQYF	TGCGCCAGTAGCCAAGATTTTAAGGGGGCCACCTACGAGCAGTACTTC
TRBV6-5	TRBD1	once	TRBJ2-3	CVSRLVPGQSDTQYF	TGTGTCAGTAGGCTTGTCCCGGGACAGTCCGATACGCAGTATTTT
TRBV20-1	.	few	TRBJ1-5	CSASGDTYQPQHF	TGCAGTGCTAGTGGGGACACCTATCAGCCCCAGCATTTT
TRBV12-3/TRBV12-4	TRBD1	.	TRBJ2-5	CASRTGQGRQETQYF	TGTGCCAGCAGAACGGGACAGGGGAGGCAAGAGACCCAGTACTTC
TRBV5-4	.	.	TRBJ2-7	CASSWGLLGPYEQYF	TGTGCCAGCAGCTGGGGACTGTTGGGGCCCTACGAGCAGTACTTC
TRBV11-2	.	.	TRBJ2-5	CASGLGSSAETQYF	TGTGCTAGCGGCTTAGGGTCCAGTGCAGAGACCCAGTACTTC
TRBV11-2	.	.	TRBJ2-3	CASSFRAEGSDTQYF	TGTGCCAGCAGTTTCCGAGCGGAAGGTTCAGATACGCAGTATTTT
TRBV12-5	.	many	TRBJ2-3	CASGLVSVSDTQYF	TGTGCTAGTGGTTTGGTATCTGTCTCCGATACGCAGTATTTT
TRBV29-1	.	once	TRBJ2-2	CNVGTSGEPFF	TGCAACGTTGGCACTTCCGGGGAGCCGTTTTTT
TRBV11-2	.	.	TRBJ2-3	CASCLDPGTVDTQYF	TGTGCCAGCTGCTTAGATCCAGGAACGGTAGATACGCAGTATTTT
TRBV12-3/TRBV12-4	.	.	TRBJ1-3	CASNLNTIYF	TGTGCCAGCAACCTAAACACCATATATTTT
TRBV6-5	.	.	TRBJ1-6	CASSYLDSYNSPLHF	TGTGCCAGCAGTTACTTGGATTCCTATAATTCACCCCTCCACTTT
TRBV12-3/TRBV12-4	.	.	TRBJ1-4	CASSLMMGGKEKLFF	TGTGCCAGCAGTTTAATGATGGGTGGTAAGGAAAAACTGTTTTTT
TRBV6-5	.	.	TRBJ1-4	CVSSYSTMGEKLFF	TGTGTCAGCAGTTACTCGACCATGGGGGAAAAACTGTTTTTT
TRBV12-3/TRBV12-4	TRBD1	.	TRBJ1-2	CASSPPGQDGYTF	TGTGCCAGCAGTCCGCCGGGACAGGATGGCTACACCTTC
TRBV4-2	TRBD1	.	TRBJ2-2	CASSQDLTQGAWELFF	TGTGCCAGCAGCCAAGATTTGACCCAGGGGGCCTGGGAGCTGTTTTTT
TRBV5-1	.	.	TRBJ2-7	CASSPQVSYEQYF	TGCGCCAGCAGCCCGCAGGTCTCCTACGAGCAGTACTTC
TRBV24-1	TRBD1	.	TRBJ2-7	CATSEGQGLSYEQYF	TGTGCCACCAGCGAGGGACAGGGTCTTTCCTACGAGCAGTACTTC
TRBV11-2	.	.	TRBJ2-1	CASSSAFHNEQLF	TGTGCCAGCAGCTCCGCATTTCACAATGAGCAGCTCTTC
TRBV6-1	.	.	TRBJ1-5	CASGVGSSNQPQHF	TGTGCCAGCGGGGTGGGATCGAGCAATCAGCCCCAGCATTTT
TRBV4-2	.	.	TRBJ1-4	CASGRLPGGGNEKLFF	TGTGCCAGCGGCCGCCTTCCCGGGGGGGGTAATGAAAAACTGTTTTTT
TRBV5-4	TRBD2	many	TRBJ2-2	CASSSAGESTGELFF	TGTGCCAGCAGCTCAGCGGGAGAGAGCACCGGGGAGCTGTTTTTT
TRBV11-2	.	medium-sized	TRBJ1-2	CASSLALGRYYGYTF	TGTGCCAGCAGCTTAGCTCTGGGACGTTATTATGGCTACACCTTC
TRBV14	.	once	TRBJ1-1	CAGSPAAVSGTEAFF	TGTGCCGGCAGTCCCGCAGCGGTGTCTGGCACTGAAGCTTTCTTT
TRBV12-3/TRBV12-4	.	few	TRBJ2-1	CASSLIRKYNEQFF	TGTGCCAGCAGTTTAATCCGAAAGTACAATGAGCAGTTCTTC
TRBV5-1	.	.	TRBJ1-1	CASRRAGATGEAFF	TGCGCCAGCAGGCGTGCAGGGGCGACAGGTGAAGCTTTCTTT
TRBV20-1	.	few	TRBJ2-7	CSARAPGTSYEQYF	TGCAGTGCTAGAGCCCCCGGGACCTCCTACGAGCAGTACTTC
TRBV6-4	.	.	TRBJ2-2	CPSSEGQDTGELFF	TGTCCCAGCAGTGAGGGACAAGACACCGGGGAGCTGTTTTTT
TRBV20-1	.	.	TRBJ1-3	CSARHTDSGNTIYF	TGCAGTGCTAGGCACACGGACTCTGGAAACACCATATATTTT
TRBV6-1	.	.	TRBJ2-7	CASSEAAESYEQYF	TGTGCCAGCAGTGAAGCTGCCGAATCCTACGAGCAGTACTTC
TRBV5-1	.	few	TRBJ2-3	CASSLGQGSNTQYF	TGTGCCAGCAGCTTGGGTCAGGGTTCAAATACGCAGTATTTT
TRBV4-1	.	once	TRBJ1-6	CASSQDEQVVSYSPLHF	TGCGCCAGCAGCCAAGATGAGCAGGTGGTGAGCTATTCACCCCTCCACTTT
TRBV20-1	TRBD2	.	TRBJ2-1	CSARKTSLLHPTAYNEQFF	TGCAGTGCTAGAAAGACTAGCCTTCTTCACCCTACGGCCTACAATGAGCAGTTCTTC
TRBV28	.	few	TRBJ1-6	CASRSPEGPNSPLHF	TGTGCCAGCAGATCTCCCGAGGGGCCTAATTCACCCCTCCACTTT
TRBV12-3/TRBV12-4	.	.	TRBJ1-2	CASSMGGSLHTF	TGTGCCAGCAGTATGGGGGGATCCCTCCACACCTTC
TRBV20-1	.	.	TRBJ1-5	CSATQDSNQPQHF	TGCAGTGCTACTCAGGATAGCAATCAGCCCCAGCATTTT
TRBV29-1	TRBD2	many	TRBJ2-2	CSGGTPGGGELFF	TGCAGCGGGGGGACTCCCGGGGGGGGGGAGCTGTTTTTT
TRBV2	.	.	TRBJ2-3	CATAGGGGTDTQYF	TGTGCCACCGCCGGCGGCGGGGGCACAGATACGCAGTATTTT
TRBV6-2/TRBV6-3	.	.	TRBJ2-7	CASRDSNYEQYF	TGTGCCAGCAGGGATTCGAACTACGAGCAGTACTTC
TRBV5-1	TRBD2	.	TRBJ2-5	CASSTLAGVRETQYF	TGCGCCAGCAGCACACTAGCGGGAGTACGAGAGACCCAGTACTTC
TRBV14	.	few	TRBJ1-2	CASSQGLNYGYTF	TGTGCCAGCAGCCAAGGGCTTAACTATGGCTACACCTTC
TRBV7-3	.	.	TRBJ2-1	CASNLAAPNEQFF	TGTGCCAGCAACTTAGCGGCGCCGAATGAGCAGTTCTTC
TRBV30	.	.	TRBJ2-5	CAWSGYRGSGETQYF	TGTGCCTGGAGTGGATATAGGGGGTCGGGGGAGACCCAGTACTTC
TRBV29-1	TRBD2	many	TRBJ2-3	CSVTIRAGGPSDTQYF	TGCAGCGTCACAATCCGAGCGGGAGGGCCGTCAGATACGCAGTATTTT
TRBV12-3/TRBV12-4	.	.	TRBJ1-1	CASKPRGPDEAFF	TGTGCCAGCAAACCCCGGGGCCCCGATGAAGCTTTCTTT
TRBV11-3	.	many	TRBJ2-4	CASSFGALTNIQYF	TGTGCCAGCAGCTTCGGGGCGCTGACTAACATTCAGTACTTC
TRBV7-9	.	.	TRBJ2-1	CASSLPSAHNEQFF	TGTGCCAGCAGCTTACCATCGGCCCACAATGAGCAGTTCTTC
TRBV20-1	.	.	TRBJ2-1	CSAIEDGSEQFF	TGCAGTGCTATAGAAGACGGTAGTGAGCAGTTCTTC